This T cell receptor beta chain is from a study of blood T cell repertoires in COVID-19. On the study more broadly: The United States, Italy and Spain were the sources of the acute and convalescent COVID-19 samples. PBMCs, B-cell-depleted T cells, or T cells were the source of the cDNA or gDNA that made up the material.

Original processing notes: Amplified reference gene primers provided the basis for estimating nucleated cell counts. The repertoire was sequenced with immunoSEQ multiplex PCR; TCRdb's copy has only in-frame clones and lacks some. That table gives V, J and clone size, and the DNA gave D and trimming. The sample gives 300,000 or so clones, around 88% of which show up once; roughly 7% is in the top ten. The germline V and J ends were trimmed by 4 bases and 0 bases, with 18 bases remaining between them. The germline CDR1 and CDR2 sequences are MNHEY and SMNVEV (reference sequence). The CDR3 loop spans 17 amino acids.

J is TRBJ1-1 and V is TRBV27; D unclear. Sequenced material: peripheral blood. This TCR came from a woman between 25 and 40 years old who had recovered from COVID-19. DNA for the CDR3: TGTGCCAGCAGTTCCCAAAACAGCCGGCGAGTGAACACTGAAGCTTTCTTT. Amino acids: CASSSQNSRRVNTEAFF.